This passage covers 11 T cell receptor beta chains from one sample sequenced in a study of human T cells and chemical hapten exposure. Via MiXCR, TCRdb re-called the RACE reads, giving one row per CDR3 protein. This table holds 150,000 to 200,000 distinct CDR3 sequences, 24% found once. As to time point: patch test 3, about 24 weeks after DPC sensitization. Treatment in this sample: therapeutic diphenylcyclopropenone sensitization with weekly scalp DPC. This specimen was whole blood, taken in connection with sensitization to the hapten diphenylcyclopropenone (DPC). These receptors all come from a woman aged 40-49 years with alopecia areata. Some clones in this sample may be carry-over from other donors' samples.

The chain couples TRBV5-1 to TRBJ2-5, with 7 nucleotides matching TRBD2. The CDR3 length is 14 residues. Germline CDR1 SGHRS, CDR2 YFSETQ. V gave up 3 bases and J gave up 4 bases; unmatched junction bases: 6. CDR3 residues: CASSWEGRVETQYF. As DNA, the CDR3 is TGCGCCAGCAGCTGGGAGGGCCGTGTAGAGACCCAGTACTTC.

This clonotype was counted between two and nine times. The gene calls are TRBV20-1 and TRBJ2-4; possibly TRBD2 for D (5 bases). Trimming cost V 6 bases and J 7 bases, with 16 bases left between them. Germline CDR1 and CDR2: DFQATT and SNEGSKA (reference sequence). CDR3 length: 13 residues. This CDR3 reads CSATGNDLNIQYF. For the CDR3, the DNA is TGCAGTGCCACGGGGAATGACCTGAACATTCAGTACTTC.

On this clonotype itself: A much larger clone lies a single base off, so this may be a read error. The chain links TRBV28 to TRBJ2-3; TRBD1 aligns across 7 bases. The CDR3 length is 15 residues. Trimming took 4 bases from V and 4 from J; bases not matched to a gene: 8. Germline V gives CDR1 MDHEN, CDR2 SYDVKM. This CDR3 reads CASSSSGGIADTQYF. Written as DNA, the CDR3 is TGTGCCAGCAGTTCTTCAGGGGGAATCGCAGATACGCAGTATTTT.

J is TRBJ1-5 and V is TRBV6-5; 7 positions match TRBD1. The junction had 6 bases not matched to a gene; V was cut back by 6 bases and J by 4 bases. The CDR3 totals 14 residues. Germline lookup yields CDR1 MNHEY and CDR2 SVGAGI. DNA for the CDR3: TGTGCCAGCAGCCGCGACAGGGAGAATCAGCCCCAGCATTTT. Amino acids: CASSRDRENQPQHF.

The J gene is TRBJ1-3, the V gene TRBV10-3, with D perhaps TRBD1 (6 bases). Trimming took off 3 bases at V and 4 bases at J, with 10 bases between the two ends. This CDR3 region has 14 residues. Germline loops: CDR1 ENHRY, CDR2 SYGVKD. The CDR3 sequence is CAISDSGVGNTIYF. The CDR3 bases are TGTGCCATCAGTGATTCAGGGGTCGGAAACACCATATATTTT.

The chain links TRBV29-1 to TRBJ2-3; 7 bases map to TRBD2. This CDR3 region has 13 residues. The germline V gene encodes CDR1 SQVTM and CDR2 ANQGSEA. V was clipped by 3 bases and J by 4 bases; unmatched bases: 4. This chain's CDR3 is CSVEAGVADTQYF. CDR3 bases: TGCAGCGTTGAGGCGGGGGTAGCAGATACGCAGTATTTT.

This clonotype appeared many times. The CDR3 sequence: CSVEAGSYGYTF. The CDR3 DNA reads TGCAGCGTTGAAGCCGGATCCTATGGCTACACCTTC. The rearrangement uses TRBV29-1 and TRBJ1-2; no definite D call. The CDR3 covers 12 residues. V was clipped by 1 base and J by 4 bases, with 7 bases between them. Germline assignment: CDR1 SQVTM and CDR2 ANQGSEA.

J is TRBJ2-1 and V is TRBV7-9; D not certain. The germline CDR1 and CDR2 sequences are SEHNR and FQNEAQ (reference sequence). V was shortened by 3 bases and J by 10 bases, with 10 bases between the two germline ends. CDR3 length: 12 amino acids. CDR3 amino acids: CASSFALGEQFF. In nucleotides, the CDR3 is TGTGCCAGCAGCTTCGCCCTTGGGGAGCAGTTCTTC.

This clonotype occurred a few times. The chain couples TRBV9 to TRBJ2-2, with TRBD1 as a possible D gene (5 bases). CDR1 and CDR2 (germline): SGDLS, YYNGEE. The V end was cut by 2 bases, the J end by 1 base, with 6 bases between. The CDR3 extends over 14 amino acids. CDR3 sequence reads: CASSVDRNTGELFF. The CDR3 nucleotides read TGTGCCAGCAGCGTCGACAGGAACACCGGGGAGCTGTTTTTT.

This clonotype appeared a few times. This chain joins TRBV9 and TRBJ2-5, with D possibly matching TRBD1 (6 bases). V was shortened by 4 bases and J by 2 bases, with 12 bases between the two germline ends. The CDR3 extends over 14 amino acids. Germline CDR1 SGDLS, CDR2 YYNGEE. CDR3 coding DNA: TGTGCCAGCAGCCCAACGGGACATCAAGAGACCCAGTACTTC. This codes for CASSPTGHQETQYF.

The chain joins TRBV4-1 to TRBJ2-1; maybe TRBD1 (5 bases). V dropped 3 bases and J dropped 2 bases, with 8 bases sitting between them. This CDR3 comprises 14 residues. Germline V lookup: CDR1 MGHRA, CDR2 YSYEKL. The CDR3 sequence: CASSHAGPYNEQFF. The CDR3 DNA is TGCGCCAGCAGCCATGCAGGGCCCTACAATGAGCAGTTCTTC.